This T cell receptor (beta chain) was recovered during a study of blood T cells in healthy people across ages. A second PCR of about 7 to 12 cycles used a sample-barcoded 5' primer and a J-beta primer mix. The template-switch adaptor, which had 12 random nucleotides, put a tag on each cDNA molecule. In TCRdb, the 5' RACE reads were re-called with MiXCR into one record per CDR3 protein. In the table there are roughly 1,100,000 distinct CDR3 sequences, roughly a quarter of which are singletons. V was trimmed by 4 bases and J by 4 bases, leaving 13 bases between them. There are 14 residues in the CDR3. In germline, CDR1 is ENHRY, CDR2 SYGVKD. Study-wide results and caveats: TCR beta diversity tracked closely with naive T cell percentage.

Turning to this clonotype: Its antigen is still unknown.

These data were also reused for a study on T cells of mothers and their children. From that second work: The second PCR used the M1S primer, and this primer added sample barcodes and 2-4 random nucleotides.

This TCR was recovered from a girl aged 2 to 9 in good health. Material for sequencing was blood. J is TRBJ1-2 and V is TRBV10-3; D remains unclear. The CDR3 DNA sequence: TGTGCCATCAGTGTCCTCTACTTCGGCTATGGCTACACCTTC. Protein sequence: CAISVLYFGYGYTF.